The 30 T cell receptor beta chains listed next were all sequenced from one sample in a study of blood T cell repertoires in COVID-19 (dated by TCRdb to 2018 to 2020). Library prep was done by the immunoSEQ multiplex PCR assay. TCRdb limited this immuneACCESS table to in-frame rearrangements with V and J called. A share of clones is missing; checked studies link under half to unresolved V genes, and the rest is unexplained. For this sample the table gives about 68,000 clones, of which roughly 85% were detected only once. The ten largest clones represent more than 1.4% of the sample. Sequenced: peripheral blood. The receptor source for this set is a woman aged 55-70 years with acute or convalescent COVID-19.

V usage is TRBV5-1 and J usage is TRBJ1-1; TRBD1 matches at 7 bases. J lost 0 bases, V lost 0 bases, and 2 bases had no gene match. The germline V gene has CDR1 SGHRS and CDR2 YFSETQ. This CDR3 has 15 residues. The CDR3 loop is CASSLDGQVNTEAFF. DNA for the CDR3: TGCGCCAGCAGCTTGGATGGACAGGTGAACACTGAAGCTTTCTTT.

This chain connects TRBV12-3 or TRBV12-4 to TRBJ2-7, with a possible D match to TRBD2 (5 bases). This CDR3 comprises 11 residues. Trimming cost V 4 bases and J 5 bases, with 6 bases left between them. The CDR3 nucleotides read TGTGCCAGCAGTTCCGGGAACGAGCAGTACTTC. This encodes CASSSGNEQYF.

The V gene is TRBV6-2 or TRBV6-3, the J gene TRBJ1-1; 7 bases align to TRBD1. The germline gives CDR1 MNHEY, CDR2 SVGEGT. The CDR3 covers 13 residues. V trimming: 5 bases; J trimming: 0 bases; junction bases outside the gene matches: 0. CDR3 residues: CASSGQVNTEAFF. The CDR3 nucleotides are TGTGCCAGCAGTGGACAGGTGAACACTGAAGCTTTCTTT.

The chain employs TRBV5-6 and TRBJ2-7; maybe TRBD2 (6 bases). The CDR3 covers 14 residues. V gave up 2 bases and J gave up 3 bases, with 12 bases separating them. Germline lookup yields CDR1 SGHDT and CDR2 YYEEEE. The CDR3 DNA sequence: TGTGCCAGCAGCTTCGGGGGAGCGGGCTACGAGCAGTACTTC. The encoded protein is CASSFGGAGYEQYF.

The V and J genes are TRBV30 and TRBJ2-1, with D maybe TRBD2 (5 bases). Trimming took 2 bases from V and 6 from J, leaving 11 bases between them. CDR3 length: 13 residues. Germline V gene data show CDR1 as GTSNPN and CDR2 as SVGIG (reference sequence). The CDR3 DNA reads as TGTGCCTGGAGTAGAGGACTCACCAATGAGCAGTTCTTC. Encoded protein: CAWSRGLTNEQFF.

The chain recombines TRBV18 with TRBJ2-1, with D perhaps matching TRBD1 (5 bases). Trimming took 4 bases from V and 8 from J, leaving 15 bases between them. The CDR3 contains 14 residues. The germline V gene has CDR1 KGHSH and CDR2 LQKENI. The CDR3 protein is CASSLGQVVDEQFF. The DNA of the CDR3 is TGTGCCAGCTCACTAGGACAAGTTGTCGATGAGCAGTTCTTC.

This chain joins TRBV2 and TRBJ1-6, with TRBD1 identical over 9 bases. The CDR3 consists of 13 residues. The germline CDR1 and CDR2 sequences are SNHLY and FYNNEI. Germline trimming cut 8 bases from V and 9 bases from J; bases unmatched to any gene: 5. The CDR3 is CASHGQGTSPLHF. Here the CDR3 DNA reads TGTGCCAGCCATGGACAGGGGACTTCACCCCTCCACTTT.

The chain employs TRBV6-1 and TRBJ2-7, with 12 bases aligning to TRBD2. The CDR3 is 17 residues long. The J segment lost 2 bases and the V segment lost 2 bases, leaving 7 bases of the junction unmatched. Germline CDR1 MNHNS, CDR2 SASEGT. The DNA for the CDR3 is TGTGCCAGCAGTGAATATCACCGACTAGCGGGAGCCTACGAGCAGTACTTC. Translation: CASSEYHRLAGAYEQYF.

The rearrangement links TRBV6-1 to TRBJ1-2; a possible D gene is TRBD1 (6 bases). The V gene lost 6 bases and the J gene lost 4 bases, with 15 bases spanning the gap. This CDR3 contains 14 residues. CDR1 MNHNS and CDR2 SASEGT come from the germline V gene. The CDR3 here is CASRDSGGAYGYTF. Written as DNA, the CDR3 is TGTGCCAGCAGAGATTCGGGGGGGGCCTATGGCTACACCTTC.

The V call is TRBV6-1, the J call TRBJ1-6; possibly TRBD1 for D (6 bases). The CDR3 is 13 amino acids. Trimming pared 0 bases from V and 11 bases from J, leaving 8 bases between. Germline CDR1 and CDR2: MNHNS and SASEGT. Here the CDR3 reads CASSEATGTPLHF. CDR3 nucleotides: TGTGCCAGCAGTGAAGCCACAGGGACACCCCTCCACTTT.

The CDR3 reads CASSPGQVSNQPQHF. CDR3 nucleotide sequence: TGTGCCAGCAGCCCGGGACAGGTTAGCAATCAGCCCCAGCATTTT. J is TRBJ1-5 and V is TRBV7-2; 8 nucleotides agree with TRBD1. Germline V gives CDR1 SGHTA, CDR2 FQGNSA. J lost 0 bases, V lost 5 bases, and 3 bases had no gene match. The CDR3 is 15 amino acids. Variable domain in full (rest from reference TRBV7-2 and TRBJ1-5): GAGVSQSPSNKVTEKGKDVELRCDPISGHTALYWYRQSLGQGLEFLIYFQGNSAPDKSGLPSDRFSAERTGGSVSTLTIQRTQQEDSAVYLCASSPGQVSNQPQHFGDGTRLSIL.

The chain has TRBV10-2 and TRBJ1-2; D unresolved. The CDR3 has 13 amino acids. The ends were cut back, 2 bases at V and 4 bases at J, with 8 bases in the middle. Germline V gene data show CDR1 as WSHSY and CDR2 as SAAADI. CDR3 loop: CASSEAASYGYTF. CDR3 nucleotide sequence: TGCGCCAGCAGTGAGGCAGCTAGCTATGGCTACACCTTC.

The chain links TRBV6-5 to TRBJ1-4, with 7 bases identical to TRBD1. The CDR3 extends over 15 amino acids. Germline V gives CDR1 MNHEY, CDR2 SVGAGI. Trimming took 0 bases from V and 4 from J; bases not matched to a gene: 2. CDR3 loop: CASSYSGQNNEKLFF. The CDR3 DNA reads TGTGCCAGCAGTTACTCGGGACAGAATAATGAAAAACTGTTTTTT.

The chain employs TRBV18 and TRBJ1-4, with 8 nucleotides matching TRBD1. V shed 4 bases, J shed 0 bases, and the junction held 10 bases outside the gene matches. Germline V gives CDR1 KGHSH, CDR2 LQKENI. The CDR3 contains 18 residues. The CDR3 DNA sequence: TGTGCCAGCTCACAGACCCCTCAGGGGGCGGCAACTAATGAAAAACTGTTTTTT. Translating gives CASSQTPQGAATNEKLFF. Using reference TRBV18 and TRBJ1-4 for the parts outside the CDR3, the full variable domain is NAGVMQNPRHLVRRRGQEARLRCSPMKGHSHVYWYRQLPEEGLKFMVYLQKENIIDESGMPKERFSAEFPKEGPSILRIQQVVRGDSAAYFCASSQTPQGAATNEKLFFGSGTQLSVL.

The genes are TRBV6-5 and TRBJ2-5; 11 bases map to TRBD2. From germline, CDR1 is MNHEY and CDR2 SVGAGI. This CDR3 spans 15 amino acids. V lost 6 bases and J lost 3; bases outside the gene matches: 6. Written as DNA, the CDR3 is TGTGCCAGCAGCCGCCTAGCGGGAGGAGAAGAGACCCAGTACTTC. It yields the protein CASSRLAGGEETQYF.

The V gene is TRBV20-1, the J gene TRBJ2-7; D gene uncertain. Trimming left V 3 bases short and J 0 bases short, with 9 bases between. CDR3 length equals 13 residues. Germline CDR1 is DFQATT and CDR2 is SNEGSKA (reference sequence). The CDR3 region has the DNA TGCAGTGCTAGTACATTCAGCTCCTACGAGCAGTACTTC. As protein: CSASTFSSYEQYF.

V is TRBV3-1 (or the pseudogene TRBV3-2) and J is TRBJ2-3; D perhaps matches TRBD2 (6 bases). The CDR3 runs 15 residues. Germline V gene lookup returns CDR1 LGHDT and CDR2 YNNKEL (reference sequence). The V end was cut by 5 bases, the J end by 3 bases, with 15 bases between. In nucleotides, the CDR3 is TGTGCCAGCAGCTCGGTGGGAGGAGGGACAGATACGCAGTATTTT. Translation gives CASSSVGGGTDTQYF.

In its sample, this clone was seen once. The chain is built from TRBV7-8 and TRBJ2-2, with TRBD2 identical over 8 bases. After removal of 4 bases from V and 7 bases from J, the junction contained 5 bases not matched to a gene. CDR3 length: 14 residues. Germline V gene data show CDR1 as SGHVS and CDR2 as FQNEAQ. The CDR3 region is CASSSRLAGGELFF. In nucleotides, the CDR3 is TGTGCCAGCAGCTCGCGCCTAGCGGGCGGGGAGCTGTTTTTT.

The chain is built from TRBV6-5 and TRBJ1-1; TRBD1 matches at 8 bases. The junction had 3 bases not matched to a gene; V was cut back by 6 bases and J by 6 bases. The CDR3 totals 12 residues. CDR1 MNHEY and CDR2 SVGAGI come from the germline V gene. The CDR3 spells CASSPTGAEAFF. Written as DNA, the CDR3 is TGTGCCAGCAGCCCGACAGGGGCTGAAGCTTTCTTT.

The V and J genes are TRBV7-8 and TRBJ1-3, with no clear D. CDR1 is SGHVS, CDR2 FQNEAQ, per germline. Between the trimmed V and J ends, which lost 5 bases and 0 bases, there was a span of 8 bases. The CDR3 spans 14 residues. As DNA, the CDR3 is TGTGCCAGCAGCCAAACTCTCTCTGGAAACACCATATATTTT. This encodes CASSQTLSGNTIYF.

The chain recombines TRBV28 with TRBJ1-2; 7 bases agree with TRBD1. The length of the CDR3 is 16 residues. The J segment lost 4 bases and the V segment lost 4 bases, leaving 12 bases of the junction unmatched. The germline V gene encodes CDR1 MDHEN and CDR2 SYDVKM. CDR3 in amino acids: CASSSPGTVTGYGYTF. The CDR3 region has the DNA TGTGCCAGCAGTTCCCCAGGGACAGTGACGGGCTATGGCTACACCTTC.

This clone was found a few times. CDR3 sequence reads: CASEIYSRVGSYEQYF. CDR3 DNA: TGTGCCAGCGAAATCTATTCCCGGGTAGGTTCCTACGAGCAGTACTTC. The V and J genes are TRBV5-6 and TRBJ2-7; D gene unclear. The CDR3 consists of 16 residues. With 7 bases removed from V and 1 base from J, the gap between germline ends came to 21 bases. CDR1 and CDR2 from the germline V gene are SGHDT and YYEEEE.

The rearrangement joins TRBV4-1 to TRBJ2-1, with 8 bases aligning to TRBD2. This CDR3 comprises 15 residues. CDR1 and CDR2 from the germline V gene are MGHRA and YSYEKL. The trim removed 1 base at V and 5 bases at J, leaving 4 bases unmatched. CDR3 region: CASSQGGGPNNEQFF. The CDR3 DNA is TGCGCCAGCAGCCAAGGCGGGGGGCCAAACAATGAGCAGTTCTTC.

This chain links TRBV6-6 with TRBJ2-1, with 8 bases lining up with TRBD1. CDR1 MNHNY and CDR2 SVGAGI come from the germline V gene (reference sequence). V trimming: 0 bases; J trimming: 9 bases; junction bases outside the gene matches: 7. This CDR3 spans 15 amino acids. The CDR3 sequence is CASSYSVAGGLEQFF. The CDR3 nucleotides are TGTGCCAGCAGTTACTCGGTCGCAGGGGGCCTTGAGCAGTTCTTC.

J is TRBJ2-1 and V is TRBV3-1 (or the pseudogene TRBV3-2); 9 bases align to TRBD2. This CDR3 has 18 residues. The junction had 13 bases not matched to a gene; V was cut back by 4 bases and J by 3 bases. Germline V gives CDR1 LGHDT, CDR2 YNNKEL (reference sequence). This chain's CDR3 is CASSPSGLAGRGYNEQFF. The CDR3 region has the DNA TGTGCCAGCAGCCCCTCGGGGCTAGCGGGGAGAGGCTACAATGAGCAGTTCTTC.

The rearrangement joins TRBV3-1 (or the pseudogene TRBV3-2) to TRBJ2-1; 8 bases are shared with TRBD2. This CDR3 has 16 amino acids. In germline, CDR1 is LGHDT, CDR2 YNNKEL (reference sequence). Unmatched junction bases numbered 7, after V lost 4 bases and J lost 2 bases. The CDR3 nucleotides are TGTGCCAGCAGCCGACTAGCGAGAACCACCTACAATGAGCAGTTCTTC. Amino acids: CASSRLARTTYNEQFF.

This chain uses TRBV28 with TRBJ1-6; 8 nucleotides line up with TRBD1. The CDR3 is 17 residues long. In germline, CDR1 is MDHEN, CDR2 SYDVKM. The junction had 14 bases not matched to a gene; V was cut back by 4 bases and J by 9 bases. The CDR3 here is CASSSSLRSTGGSPLHF. The CDR3 nucleotides read TGTGCCAGCAGTTCCTCTCTTCGGTCAACAGGGGGTTCACCCCTCCACTTT.

V usage is TRBV2 and J usage is TRBJ2-2; D perhaps matches TRBD2 (5 bases). The V end lost 6 bases, the J end lost 6 bases, and 20 bases lay between the germline ends. The germline CDR1 and CDR2 sequences are SNHLY and FYNNEI. The CDR3 is made up of 16 amino acids. CDR3 in amino acids: CASRRTSGIPPGELFF. For the CDR3, the DNA is TGTGCCAGCAGAAGAACTTCCGGGATCCCCCCCGGGGAGCTGTTTTTT.

V gene TRBV5-4 combines with J gene TRBJ2-7, with D possibly TRBD2 on 6 matching bases. The CDR3 covers 15 residues. V lost 2 bases, J lost 6 bases, and 18 bases lay in between. The germline CDR1 and CDR2 sequences are SGHNT and YYREEE (reference sequence). As DNA, the CDR3 is TGTGCCAGCAGCTTAGCTTGGGCTGGGGGGAGCGAGCAGTACTTC. This sequence encodes CASSLAWAGGSEQYF. Using reference TRBV5-4 and TRBJ2-7 for the parts outside the CDR3, the full variable domain is ETGVTQSPTHLIKTRGQQVTLRCSSQSGHNTVSWYQQALGQGPQFIFQYYREEENGRGNFPPRFSGLQFPNYSSELNVNALELDDSALYLCASSLAWAGGSEQYFGPGTRLTVT.

The chain combines TRBV6-5 with TRBJ1-1; D might be TRBD1 (6 bases). V was pared by 6 bases and J by 2 bases, with 16 bases between. The germline CDR1 and CDR2 sequences are MNHEY and SVGAGI. The CDR3 is 15 amino acids. CDR3 amino acids: CASSDTGTPNTEAFF. CDR3 sequence (DNA): TGTGCCAGCAGCGACACCGGGACACCTAACACTGAAGCTTTCTTT.